This T cell receptor beta chain is from a study of CD8 T cells in Susac syndrome. The V and J ends lost 1 base and 2 bases respectively, with 8 bases between them. This CDR3 has 14 residues. The V gene's germline CDR1 is MGHDK and CDR2 SYGVNS. Random hexamers were used to reverse transcribe an amount of about 0.45 to 1 ug RNA. MiXCR, run by TCRdb on the immunoSEQ multiplex PCR reads, gives a single entry per CDR3 protein. The sample lists some 130,000 distinct CDR3 sequences; 95% were seen once. Sequences were obtained from CD8+ T cells from PBMCs. The J gene is TRBJ1-1, the V gene TRBV25-1, with D unclear. The sequence was collected from a human donor with Susac syndrome. The CDR3, as DNA: TGTGCCAGCAGTGAATTCCTTACCAACACTGAAGCTTTCTTT. Translating it yields CASSEFLTNTEAFF.